This T cell receptor beta chain stems from a study of cytomegalovirus exposure and HLA in healthy donors. CDR3 length: 13 amino acids. Looked up from germline, CDR1 is SGHTA and CDR2 is FQGNSA. V was cut by 1 base and J by 6 bases, with 7 bases left in between. It was with 60 Vbeta and 13 Jbeta primers that the PCR ran. Repertoires were generated with immunoSEQ multiplex PCR, while TCRdb's copy carries only in-frame clones and drops some. The sample has around 72,000 clones, 65% to 70% seen once. Sequenced: PBMCs. The J gene is TRBJ1-5, the V gene TRBV7-2; D gene uncertain. The source is a man aged 40-50 years in good health and CMV-seropositive. The CDR3 sequence is CASSLEFFQPQHF. The CDR3 region has the DNA TGTGCCAGCAGCTTAGAATTCTTTCAGCCCCAGCATTTT.